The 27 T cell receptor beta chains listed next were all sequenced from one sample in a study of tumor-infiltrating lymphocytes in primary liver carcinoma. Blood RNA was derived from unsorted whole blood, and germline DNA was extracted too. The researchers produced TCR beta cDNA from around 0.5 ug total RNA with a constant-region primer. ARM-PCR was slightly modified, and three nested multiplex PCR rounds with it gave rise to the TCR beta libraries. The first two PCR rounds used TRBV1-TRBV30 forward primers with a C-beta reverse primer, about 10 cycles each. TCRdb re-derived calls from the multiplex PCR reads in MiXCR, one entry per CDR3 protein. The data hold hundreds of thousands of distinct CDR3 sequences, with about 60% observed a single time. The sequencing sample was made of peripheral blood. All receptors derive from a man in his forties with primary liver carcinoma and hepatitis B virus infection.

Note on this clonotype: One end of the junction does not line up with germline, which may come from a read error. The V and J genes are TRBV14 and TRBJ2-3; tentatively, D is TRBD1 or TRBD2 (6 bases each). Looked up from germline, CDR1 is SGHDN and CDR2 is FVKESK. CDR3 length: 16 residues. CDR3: CACSQGRGTRTDMQYF. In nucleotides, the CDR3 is TGTGCCTGCAGCCAAGGCCGCGGGACTCGGACAGATATGCAGTATTTT.

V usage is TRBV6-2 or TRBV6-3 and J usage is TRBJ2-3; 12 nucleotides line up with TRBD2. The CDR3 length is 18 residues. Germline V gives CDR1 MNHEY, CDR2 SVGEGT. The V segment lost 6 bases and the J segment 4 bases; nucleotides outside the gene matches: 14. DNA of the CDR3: TGTGCCAGCAGCTTCCTCCGACTAGCGGGAGCGGGGGCAGATACGCAGTATTTT. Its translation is CASSFLRLAGAGADTQYF.

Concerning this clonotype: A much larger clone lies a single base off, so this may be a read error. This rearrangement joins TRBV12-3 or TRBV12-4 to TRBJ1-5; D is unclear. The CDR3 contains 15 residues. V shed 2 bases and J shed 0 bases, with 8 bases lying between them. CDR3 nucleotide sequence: TGTGCCAGCAGTTTAACCTTTTATAGCAATCAGCCCCAGCATTTT. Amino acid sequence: CASSLTFYSNQPQHF.

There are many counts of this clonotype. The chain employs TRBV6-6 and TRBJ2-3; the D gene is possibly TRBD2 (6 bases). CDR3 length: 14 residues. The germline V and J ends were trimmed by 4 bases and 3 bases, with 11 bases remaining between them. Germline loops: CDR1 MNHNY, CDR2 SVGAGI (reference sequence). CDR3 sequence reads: CASSWDLATDTQYF. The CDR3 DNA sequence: TGTGCCAGCAGTTGGGACTTAGCGACAGATACGCAGTATTTT.

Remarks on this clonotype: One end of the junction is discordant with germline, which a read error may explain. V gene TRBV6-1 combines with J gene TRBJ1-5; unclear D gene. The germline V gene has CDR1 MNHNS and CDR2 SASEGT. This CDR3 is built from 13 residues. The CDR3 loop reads CANSGPCGQPQHF. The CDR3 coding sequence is TGTGCCAACAGTGGACCATGTGGACAGCCCCAGCATTTT.

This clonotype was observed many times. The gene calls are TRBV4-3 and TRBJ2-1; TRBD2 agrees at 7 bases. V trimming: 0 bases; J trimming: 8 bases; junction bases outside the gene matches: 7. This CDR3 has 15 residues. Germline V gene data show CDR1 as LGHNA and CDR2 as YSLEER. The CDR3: CASSQDREVGDEQFF. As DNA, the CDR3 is TGCGCCAGCAGCCAAGATCGGGAGGTTGGCGATGAGCAGTTCTTC.

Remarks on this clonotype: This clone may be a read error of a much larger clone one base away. The CDR3 DNA is TGCGCCGGCAGCCAAGAGGGTGGCACCGGGGAGCTGTTTTTT. This encodes CAGSQEGGTGELFF. The rearrangement uses TRBV4-3 and TRBJ2-2, with D possibly TRBD2 on 5 matching bases. The germline V gene has CDR1 LGHNA and CDR2 YSLEER. The CDR3 loop spans 14 amino acids.

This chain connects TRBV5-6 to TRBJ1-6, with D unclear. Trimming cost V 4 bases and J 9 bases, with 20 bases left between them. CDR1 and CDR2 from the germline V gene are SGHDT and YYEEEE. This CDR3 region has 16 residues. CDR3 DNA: TGTGCCAGCAGCCTTGATAAAGTGCTGAACGGTTCACCCCTCCACTTT. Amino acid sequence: CASSLDKVLNGSPLHF.

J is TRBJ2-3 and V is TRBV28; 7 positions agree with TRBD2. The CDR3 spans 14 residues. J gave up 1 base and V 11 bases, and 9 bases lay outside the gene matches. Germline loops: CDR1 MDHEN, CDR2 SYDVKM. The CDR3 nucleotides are TGTGCCGCCGGGGCTAGCGGTCGCACAGATACGCAGTATTTT. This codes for CAAGASGRTDTQYF.

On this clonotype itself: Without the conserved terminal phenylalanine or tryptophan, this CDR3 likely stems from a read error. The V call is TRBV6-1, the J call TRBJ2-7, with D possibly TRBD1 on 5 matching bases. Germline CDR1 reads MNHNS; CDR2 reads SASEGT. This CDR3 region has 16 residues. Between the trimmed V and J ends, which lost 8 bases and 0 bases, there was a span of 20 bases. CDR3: CASVKDTGFPSYEQYL. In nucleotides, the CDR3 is TGTGCCAGCGTCAAAGATACAGGATTCCCCTCCTACGAGCAGTACCTC.

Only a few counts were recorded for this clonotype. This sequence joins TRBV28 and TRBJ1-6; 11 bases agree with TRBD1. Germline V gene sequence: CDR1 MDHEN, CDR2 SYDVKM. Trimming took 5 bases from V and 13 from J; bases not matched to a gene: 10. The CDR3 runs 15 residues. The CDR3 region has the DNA TGTGCCAGCAGTGTCCAGCGGACAGGGGGCATCCCCCTCCACTTT. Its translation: CASSVQRTGGIPLHF. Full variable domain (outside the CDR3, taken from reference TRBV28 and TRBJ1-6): DVKVTQSSRYLVKRTGEKVFLECVQDMDHENMFWYRQDPGLGLRLIYFSYDVKMKEKGDIPEGYSVSREKKERFSLILESASTNQTSMYLCASSVQRTGGIPLHFGNGTRLTVT.

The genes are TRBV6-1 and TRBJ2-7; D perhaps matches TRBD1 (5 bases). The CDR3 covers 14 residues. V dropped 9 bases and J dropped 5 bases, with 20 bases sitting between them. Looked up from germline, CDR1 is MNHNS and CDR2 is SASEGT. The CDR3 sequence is CASTPSTGAHEQYF. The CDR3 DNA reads TGTGCCAGTACACCCAGCACAGGCGCCCACGAGCAGTACTTC.

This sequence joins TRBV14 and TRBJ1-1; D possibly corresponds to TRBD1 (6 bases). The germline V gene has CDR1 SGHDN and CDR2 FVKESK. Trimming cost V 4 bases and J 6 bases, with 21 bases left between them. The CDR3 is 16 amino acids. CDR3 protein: CASSPNPLTRGPEAFF. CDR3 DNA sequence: TGTGCCAGCAGCCCAAATCCGCTCACCAGGGGCCCTGAAGCTTTCTTT.

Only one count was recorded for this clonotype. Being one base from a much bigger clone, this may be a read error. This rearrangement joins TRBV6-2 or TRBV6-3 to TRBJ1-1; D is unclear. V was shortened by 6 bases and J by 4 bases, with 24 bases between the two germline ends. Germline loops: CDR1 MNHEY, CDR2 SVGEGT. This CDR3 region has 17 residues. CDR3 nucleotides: TGTGCCAGCAGATTGGAGTTATGGCGGGGATCGTTCACTGAAGCTTTCTTT. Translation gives CASRLELWRGSFTEAFF.

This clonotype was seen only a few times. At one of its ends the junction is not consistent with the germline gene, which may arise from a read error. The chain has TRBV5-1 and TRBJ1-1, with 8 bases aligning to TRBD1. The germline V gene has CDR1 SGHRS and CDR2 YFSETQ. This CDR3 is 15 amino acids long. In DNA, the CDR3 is TGCGTCAGCAGCGGCACCTCAGGGGGCGCGGCTGAAGCTTTCTTT. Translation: CVSSGTSGGAAEAFF.

The CDR3 region has the DNA TGTGCCAGCAGTAAAACCGGTACTAACCACTACAATGAGCAGTTCTTC. Protein sequence: CASSKTGTNHYNEQFF. V gene TRBV11-1 combines with J gene TRBJ2-1, with unresolved D. The CDR3 covers 16 residues. Trimming stripped 6 bases from V and 3 bases from J, with 18 bases between. Germline V lookup: CDR1 SGHAT, CDR2 FQDESV (reference sequence).

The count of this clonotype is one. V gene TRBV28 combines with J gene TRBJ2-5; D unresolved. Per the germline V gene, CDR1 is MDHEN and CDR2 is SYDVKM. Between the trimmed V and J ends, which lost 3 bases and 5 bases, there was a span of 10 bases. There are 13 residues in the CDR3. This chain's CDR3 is CASSFESGETQYF. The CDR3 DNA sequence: TGTGCCAGCAGTTTTGAGTCCGGGGAGACCCAGTACTTC.

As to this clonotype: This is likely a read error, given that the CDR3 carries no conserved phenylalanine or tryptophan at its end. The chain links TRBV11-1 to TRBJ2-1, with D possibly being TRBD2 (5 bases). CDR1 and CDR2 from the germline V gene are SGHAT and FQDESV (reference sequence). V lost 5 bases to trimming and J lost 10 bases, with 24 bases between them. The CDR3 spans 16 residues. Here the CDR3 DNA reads TGTGCCAGCAGCGCCTTTCGAGGGAAGGACCTTTGGGAGCAGTTCATC. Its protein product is CASSAFRGKDLWEQFI.

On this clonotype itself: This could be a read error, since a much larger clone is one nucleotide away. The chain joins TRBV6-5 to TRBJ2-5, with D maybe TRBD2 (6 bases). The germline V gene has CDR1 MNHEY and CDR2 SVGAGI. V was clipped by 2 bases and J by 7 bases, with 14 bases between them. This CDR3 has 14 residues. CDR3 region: CASSYMGRGGTQYF. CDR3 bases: TGTGCCAGCAGTTACATGGGGCGGGGAGGGACCCAGTACTTC.

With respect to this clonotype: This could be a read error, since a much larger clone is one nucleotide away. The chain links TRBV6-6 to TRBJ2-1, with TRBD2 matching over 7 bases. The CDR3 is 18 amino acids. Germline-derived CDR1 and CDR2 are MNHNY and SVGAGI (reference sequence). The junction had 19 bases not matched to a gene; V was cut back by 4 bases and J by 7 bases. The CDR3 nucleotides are TGTGCCAGCAGTTGGTGTGGGAGGCGGGAGATGGGATTAAATGAGCAGTTCTTC. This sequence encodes CASSWCGRREMGLNEQFF.

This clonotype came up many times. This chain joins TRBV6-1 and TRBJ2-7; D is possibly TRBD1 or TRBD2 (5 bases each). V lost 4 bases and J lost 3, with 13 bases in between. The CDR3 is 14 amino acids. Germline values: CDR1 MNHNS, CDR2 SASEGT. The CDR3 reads CASSAQGRVYEQYF. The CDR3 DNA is TGTGCCAGCAGTGCCCAGGGACGGGTCTACGAGCAGTACTTC.

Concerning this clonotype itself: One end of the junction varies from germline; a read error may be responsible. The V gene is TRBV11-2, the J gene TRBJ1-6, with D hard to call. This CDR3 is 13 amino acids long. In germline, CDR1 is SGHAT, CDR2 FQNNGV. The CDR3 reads CASSPWANSPIHF. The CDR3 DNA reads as TGTGCCAGCAGCCCGTGGGCGAACTCACCCATCCACTTT. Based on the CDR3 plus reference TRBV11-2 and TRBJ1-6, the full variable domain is EAGVAQSPRYKIIEKRQSVAFWCNPISGHATLYWYQQILGQGPKLLIQFQNNGVVDDSQLPKDRFSAERLKGVDSTLKIQPAKLEDSAVYLCASSPWANSPIHFGNGTRLTVT.

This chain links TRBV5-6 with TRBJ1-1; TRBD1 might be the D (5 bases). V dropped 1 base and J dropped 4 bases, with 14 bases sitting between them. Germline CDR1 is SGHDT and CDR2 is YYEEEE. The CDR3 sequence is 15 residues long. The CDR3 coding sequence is TGTGCCAGCAGCTTGTATTTGGCAGGGTTCACTGAAGCTTTCTTT. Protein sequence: CASSLYLAGFTEAFF.

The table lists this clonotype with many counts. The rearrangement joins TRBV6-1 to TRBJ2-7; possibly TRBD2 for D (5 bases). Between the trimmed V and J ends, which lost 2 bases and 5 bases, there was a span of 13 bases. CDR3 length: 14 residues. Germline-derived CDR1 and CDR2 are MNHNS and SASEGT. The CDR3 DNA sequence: TGTGCCAGCAGTGAACAAGGAGGTACGAACGAGCAGTACTTC. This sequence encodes CASSEQGGTNEQYF.

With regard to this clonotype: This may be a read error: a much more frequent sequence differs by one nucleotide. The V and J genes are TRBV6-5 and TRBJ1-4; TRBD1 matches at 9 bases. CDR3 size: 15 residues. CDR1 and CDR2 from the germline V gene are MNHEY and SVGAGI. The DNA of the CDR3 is TGTGCCGGCAGTTTCGGGGACAGGGTTAATGAAAAACTGTTTTTT. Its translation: CAGSFGDRVNEKLFF.

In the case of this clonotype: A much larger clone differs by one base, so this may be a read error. CDR3 sequence (DNA): TGTGCCAGCGGGAGACCCGGGACTGGATCCTACGAGCAGTACTTC. Protein product: CASGRPGTGSYEQYF. The chain links TRBV6-1 to TRBJ2-7; perhaps TRBD2 as D (6 bases). In germline, CDR1 is MNHNS, CDR2 SASEGT. Trimming took off 8 bases at V and 1 base at J, with 18 bases between the two ends. This CDR3 region has 15 residues.

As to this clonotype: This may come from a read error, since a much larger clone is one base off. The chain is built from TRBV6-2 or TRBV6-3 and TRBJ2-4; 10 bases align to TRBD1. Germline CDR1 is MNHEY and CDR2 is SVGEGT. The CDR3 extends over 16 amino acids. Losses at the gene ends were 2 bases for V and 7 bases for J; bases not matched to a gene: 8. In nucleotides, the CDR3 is TGTGCCAGCAGTTACCCCGGGACAGGGGATTGGAACATTCAGTACTTC. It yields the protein CASSYPGTGDWNIQYF.